Listed below are T cell receptor beta chains from one sample, sequenced in a study of cytomegalovirus exposure and HLA in healthy donors. Clones were read by immunoSEQ multiplex PCR, and TCRdb kept only the in-frame ones, dropping some. The table has around 190,000 clones, 86% seen once. The sample comprised PBMCs. These receptor sequences come from a woman aged 18-30 years in good health and CMV-seronegative. The CDR3 runs from the conserved cysteine through the conserved F or W. The D gene is left open where the match is weak. Only part of the rows carry a size: once, few, many, or a class if the clone is expanded.

j_call,v_call,d_call,clone_size,cdr3_aa,cdr3_nt
TRBJ2-7,TRBV7-2,TRBD2,-,CASSLSPGGEEQYF,TGTGCCAGCAGCTTATCCCCGGGAGGGGAAGAGCAGTACTTC
TRBJ2-2,TRBV14,TRBD2,-,CASSLGLAGTGELFF,TGTGCCAGCAGCCTAGGACTAGCGGGAACCGGGGAGCTGTTTTTT
TRBJ2-7,TRBV20-1,TRBD1,-,CSSQQGSEQYF,TGCAGCTCCCAACAGGGGAGCGAGCAGTACTTC
TRBJ1-2,TRBV7-9,-,once,CASGALGGGDYGYTF,TGTGCCAGCGGGGCATTGGGAGGGGGAGACTATGGCTACACCTTC
TRBJ1-1,TRBV11-2,-,-,CASSYRAEAFF,TGTGCCAGCAGCTACCGGGCTGAAGCTTTCTTT
TRBJ1-2,TRBV5-1,-,once,CASSLVGREDYGYTF,TGCGCCAGCAGCTTGGTTGGCAGGGAGGACTATGGCTACACCTTC
TRBJ1-2,TRBV2,-,-,CASRQGVSNYGYTF,TGTGCCAGCAGACAGGGCGTATCAAACTATGGCTACACCTTC
TRBJ1-2,TRBV11-2,-,-,CASSPAGQGNYGYTF,TGTGCCAGCAGCCCCGCTGGGCAGGGAAACTATGGCTACACCTTC
TRBJ2-3,TRBV6-1,-,-,CASWGPPGFAQYF,TGTGCCAGCTGGGGGCCCCCAGGATTTGCGCAGTATTTT
TRBJ1-1,TRBV27,-,-,CASSLSIGVATEAFF,TGTGCCAGCAGTTTATCGATCGGGGTGGCCACTGAAGCTTTCTTT
TRBJ1-5,TRBV5-6,-,-,CASSQRDRAGNQPQHF,TGTGCCAGCAGCCAACGAGACAGAGCAGGCAATCAGCCCCAGCATTTT
TRBJ2-1,TRBV18,-,-,CASSTPNNNEQFF,TGTGCCAGCTCAACACCAAATAACAATGAGCAGTTCTTC
TRBJ1-2,TRBV29-1,TRBD1,-,CSVQTGSSYGYTF,TGCAGCGTCCAGACAGGGTCTAGCTATGGCTACACCTTC
TRBJ2-1,TRBV6-4,TRBD2,-,CASSEDGGSGNEQFF,TGTGCCAGCAGTGAAGATGGCGGGAGTGGGAATGAGCAGTTCTTC
TRBJ1-1,TRBV30,-,-,CAWSTRRNTEAFF,TGTGCCTGGAGTACGAGGAGGAACACTGAAGCTTTCTTT
TRBJ2-1,TRBV10-3,-,-,CAISERVGGRSYNEQFF,TGTGCCATCAGTGAACGAGTCGGAGGGCGCTCCTACAATGAGCAGTTCTTC
TRBJ2-2,TRBV5-1,TRBD1,-,CASSPYLPGGDTGELFF,TGCGCCAGCAGCCCCTATCTCCCAGGGGGAGACACCGGGGAGCTGTTTTTT
TRBJ2-7,TRBV6-6,-,-,CASSYEASVDEQYF,TGTGCCAGCAGTTACGAGGCCTCCGTCGACGAGCAGTACTTC
TRBJ2-7,TRBV5-6,TRBD1,-,CASSLAGTGFNEQYF,TGTGCCAGCAGCTTGGCCGGGACAGGGTTCAACGAGCAGTACTTC
TRBJ1-1,TRBV6-5,-,-,CASSRGRAGEAFF,TGTGCCAGCAGTCGAGGGAGGGCGGGTGAAGCTTTCTTT
TRBJ2-2,TRBV10-3,-,-,CAIMRGDYTGELFF,TGTGCCATCATGCGGGGAGATTACACCGGGGAGCTGTTTTTT
TRBJ2-2,TRBV5-1,-,-,CASSLIGQRQNTGELFF,TGCGCCAGCAGCTTGATTGGACAGCGACAGAACACCGGGGAGCTGTTTTTT
TRBJ2-7,TRBV14,-,few,CASSHIYEQYF,TGTGCCAGCAGCCACATCTACGAGCAGTACTTC
TRBJ2-1,TRBV10-1,TRBD2,many,CASSERGGFYNEQFF,TGCGCCAGCAGTGAGCGGGGGGGCTTCTACAATGAGCAGTTCTTC
TRBJ2-3,TRBV6-4,-,-,CASSYSSTDTQYF,TGTGCCAGCAGCTACAGTAGCACAGATACGCAGTATTTT
TRBJ1-5,TRBV25-1,TRBD1,-,CASSGTGGVGQPQHF,TGTGCCAGCAGCGGGACAGGGGGAGTAGGGCAGCCCCAGCATTTT
TRBJ2-2,TRBV28,-,-,CASLDITNTGELFF,TGTGCCAGCCTCGACATAACGAACACCGGGGAGCTGTTTTTT
TRBJ2-7,TRBV5-6,TRBD1,-,CASSLATLRQGNYEQYF,TGTGCCAGCAGCTTGGCCACTTTACGACAGGGGAACTACGAGCAGTACTTC
TRBJ1-5,TRBV6-1,-,-,CASTRGWESNQPQHF,TGTGCCAGTACTCGGGGGTGGGAGAGCAATCAGCCCCAGCATTTT
TRBJ2-2,TRBV5-6,TRBD2,-,CASSLGLAATGELFF,TGTGCCAGCAGCTTGGGACTAGCGGCCACCGGGGAGCTGTTTTTT
TRBJ2-5,TRBV5-1,-,-,CASQGAGETQYF,TGCGCCAGTCAAGGCGCAGGGGAGACCCAGTACTTC
TRBJ2-3,TRBV4-1,-,-,CASSHPPGLPDTQYF,TGCGCCAGCAGCCACCCCCCGGGACTCCCAGATACGCAGTATTTT
TRBJ1-2,TRBV7-2,-,-,CASSLDSSSYGYTF,TGTGCCAGCAGCTTAGATTCAAGCTCCTATGGCTACACCTTC
TRBJ2-7,TRBV5-4,TRBD1,-,CASRYLPDRGSEQYF,TGTGCCAGCAGGTACCTCCCTGACAGGGGGTCCGAGCAGTACTTC
TRBJ2-3,TRBV10-3,TRBD2,-,CAISGGLARRGDTQYF,TGTGCCATCAGCGGGGGACTAGCGAGACGCGGCGATACGCAGTATTTT
TRBJ1-1,TRBV19,TRBD1,-,CASSILLGRGSTEAFF,TGTGCCAGTAGTATCCTCCTTGGCAGGGGGAGCACTGAAGCTTTCTTT
TRBJ1-2,TRBV6-5,-,-,CASSFIRGYGYTF,TGTGCCAGCAGTTTCATCAGGGGCTATGGCTACACCTTC
TRBJ1-5,TRBV5-6,-,-,CASSRGSNQPQHF,TGTGCCAGCAGCCGGGGAAGCAATCAGCCCCAGCATTTT
TRBJ2-3,TRBV9,TRBD2,-,CASSVVERGSTDTQYF,TGTGCCAGCAGCGTAGTGGAGCGGGGAAGCACAGATACGCAGTATTTT
TRBJ2-3,TRBV20-1,-,few,CSARAADTQYF,TGCAGTGCTAGAGCGGCAGATACGCAGTATTTT
TRBJ1-4,TRBV18,-,-,CASSPPSGYEKLFF,TGTGCCAGCTCACCTCCGTCGGGTTATGAAAAACTGTTTTTT
TRBJ2-6,TRBV7-2,-,once,CASSSGSGANVLTF,TGTGCCAGCAGCTCAGGATCTGGGGCCAACGTCCTGACTTTC
TRBJ2-2,TRBV5-1,TRBD2,-,CASSLLAGVNTGELFF,TGCGCCAGCAGCCTCTTAGCGGGAGTGAACACCGGGGAGCTGTTTTTT
TRBJ1-5,TRBV6-1,-,-,CASKWQGNQPQHF,TGTGCCAGCAAGTGGCAGGGCAATCAGCCCCAGCATTTT
TRBJ1-4,TRBV5-4,-,once,CAAGATNEKLFF,TGTGCCGCCGGTGCAACTAATGAAAAACTGTTTTTT
TRBJ2-2,TRBV13,-,-,CASSFGRTGINTGELFF,TGTGCCAGCAGCTTCGGGAGGACAGGGATAAACACCGGGGAGCTGTTTTTT
TRBJ2-3,TRBV7-3,-,-,CASSYRDPTDTQYF,TGTGCCAGCAGCTACCGGGATCCCACAGATACGCAGTATTTT
TRBJ2-7,TRBV6-5,-,-,CASRHPRSNEQYF,TGTGCCAGCAGGCACCCTAGGAGCAACGAGCAGTACTTC
TRBJ2-7,TRBV6-6,-,-,CASSYSDSSYEQYF,TGTGCCAGCAGTTACTCGGACAGCTCCTACGAGCAGTACTTC
TRBJ2-7,TRBV30,TRBD2,once,CAWSLRGLAGGSYEQYF,TGTGCCTGGAGCCTGCGGGGACTAGCGGGGGGGTCCTACGAGCAGTACTTC
TRBJ1-1,TRBV29-1,TRBD1,once,CSATDRDTEAFF,TGCAGCGCCACCGACAGGGACACTGAAGCTTTCTTT
TRBJ1-1,TRBV5-1,-,-,CASSRTWANTEAFF,TGCGCCAGCAGCCGGACATGGGCGAACACTGAAGCTTTCTTT
TRBJ2-3,TRBV11-2,-,-,CASLGAVDEYTQYF,TGTGCCAGCCTGGGGGCGGTCGACGAGTATACGCAGTATTTT
TRBJ1-2,TRBV5-1,TRBD1,-,CASSSGTGNYGYTF,TGCGCCAGCAGCTCAGGGACAGGGAACTATGGCTACACCTTC
TRBJ1-2,TRBV2,-,-,CASRIRVLDGYTF,TGTGCCAGCAGGATCAGGGTCCTGGACGGCTACACCTTC